The rows below give T cell receptor beta chains drawn from one sample of a study of blood T cells in healthy people across ages. TCRdb re-called the 5' RACE reads through MiXCR, storing one row per CDR3 protein. This repertoire shows more than 900,000 distinct CDR3 sequences, 25% to 30% found once; its top ten account for 10%. Separately, the same data were catalogued under a study of T cells of mothers and their children.

The specimen sequenced was blood. These receptors were collected from a woman in her thirties or forties in good health. The CDR3 runs from the conserved cysteine through the conserved F or W. D genes are given only for firm matches. Not every row has a clone size; where given, it reads once, few, many or a size class.

v_call: TRBV27; clone_size: NA; j_call: TRBJ1-5; d_call: NA; cdr3_aa: CASKRQSDQPQHF; cdr3_nt: TGTGCCTCGAAACGACAGTCCGATCAGCCCCAGCATTTT
v_call: TRBV7-3; clone_size: NA; j_call: TRBJ1-4; d_call: NA; cdr3_aa: CASSYGVGPNEKLFF; cdr3_nt: TGTGCCAGCAGTTACGGGGTGGGACCTAATGAAAAACTGTTTTTT
v_call: TRBV20-1; clone_size: few; j_call: TRBJ2-1; d_call: TRBD2; cdr3_aa: CSAGTSGGFNEQFF; cdr3_nt: TGCAGTGCTGGGACTAGCGGGGGGTTCAATGAGCAGTTCTTC
v_call: TRBV12-3/TRBV12-4; clone_size: NA; j_call: TRBJ2-2; d_call: NA; cdr3_aa: CASSRNQGVQELFF; cdr3_nt: TGTGCCAGCAGTCGGAATCAGGGCGTCCAGGAGCTGTTTTTT
v_call: TRBV7-9; clone_size: NA; j_call: TRBJ2-3; d_call: TRBD1; cdr3_aa: CASSARQGYTDTQYF; cdr3_nt: TGTGCCAGCAGCGCCCGACAGGGATACACAGATACGCAGTATTTT
v_call: TRBV28; clone_size: NA; j_call: TRBJ1-5; d_call: NA; cdr3_aa: CASSLHRDWNQPQHF; cdr3_nt: TGTGCCAGCAGCTTACACAGGGATTGGAATCAGCCCCAGCATTTT
v_call: TRBV5-1; clone_size: NA; j_call: TRBJ2-5; d_call: TRBD1; cdr3_aa: CASKTGTGQETQYF; cdr3_nt: TGCGCCAGCAAAACCGGGACAGGGCAAGAGACCCAGTACTTC
v_call: TRBV5-1; clone_size: NA; j_call: TRBJ2-3; d_call: NA; cdr3_aa: CTSSPRLGADTQYF; cdr3_nt: TGCACCAGCAGCCCCCGTCTAGGAGCGGATACGCAGTATTTT
v_call: TRBV6-1; clone_size: NA; j_call: TRBJ1-2; d_call: NA; cdr3_aa: CASRPRDPMTTNYGYTF; cdr3_nt: TGTGCCAGCAGACCCCGGGACCCTATGACCACCAACTATGGCTACACCTTC
v_call: TRBV5-5; clone_size: many; j_call: TRBJ2-4; d_call: NA; cdr3_aa: CASSLRGLAKNIQYF; cdr3_nt: TGTGCCAGCAGCTTACGGGGGCTAGCCAAAAACATTCAGTACTTC
v_call: TRBV24-1; clone_size: many; j_call: TRBJ1-2; d_call: NA; cdr3_aa: CATSTRGEKNGYTF; cdr3_nt: TGTGCCACCAGTACGAGAGGGGAAAAGAATGGCTACACCTTC
v_call: TRBV4-2; clone_size: many; j_call: TRBJ2-5; d_call: TRBD1; cdr3_aa: CASSQAGTGVQETQYF; cdr3_nt: TGTGCCAGCAGCCAGGCCGGGACAGGGGTTCAAGAGACCCAGTACTTC
v_call: TRBV20-1; clone_size: many; j_call: TRBJ2-1; d_call: TRBD2; cdr3_aa: CSARVPGGNEQFF; cdr3_nt: TGCAGTGCTAGAGTTCCCGGGGGGAATGAGCAGTTCTTC
v_call: TRBV12-3/TRBV12-4; clone_size: few; j_call: TRBJ2-1; d_call: TRBD2; cdr3_aa: CAGSPRTRIKFF; cdr3_nt: TGTGCCGGCAGTCCCAGGACTAGAATAAAGTTCTTC
v_call: TRBV3-1; clone_size: NA; j_call: TRBJ1-1; d_call: TRBD1; cdr3_aa: CASSLLTGQGMVAFF; cdr3_nt: TGTGCCAGCAGCCTACTGACGGGACAGGGTATGGTAGCTTTCTTT
v_call: TRBV7-2; clone_size: NA; j_call: TRBJ2-1; d_call: TRBD2; cdr3_aa: CASRHRLAGNEQFF; cdr3_nt: TGTGCCAGCAGACATAGACTAGCGGGGAATGAGCAGTTCTTC
v_call: TRBV5-1; clone_size: few; j_call: TRBJ2-5; d_call: NA; cdr3_aa: CASASTAYQETQYF; cdr3_nt: TGCGCCAGCGCTTCCACAGCGTACCAAGAGACCCAGTACTTC
v_call: TRBV12-3/TRBV12-4; clone_size: many; j_call: TRBJ2-1; d_call: NA; cdr3_aa: CASSGTKGWNEQFF; cdr3_nt: TGTGCCAGCAGTGGTACTAAGGGGTGGAATGAGCAGTTCTTC
v_call: TRBV3-1; clone_size: NA; j_call: TRBJ1-1; d_call: NA; cdr3_aa: CASSQATDNTEAFF; cdr3_nt: TGTGCCAGCAGCCAAGCAACAGACAACACTGAAGCTTTCTTT
v_call: TRBV27; clone_size: NA; j_call: TRBJ2-3; d_call: TRBD2; cdr3_aa: CASSLTSAYLTDTQYF; cdr3_nt: TGTGCCAGCAGCTTAACTAGCGCCTATCTCACAGATACGCAGTATTTT
v_call: TRBV2; clone_size: few; j_call: TRBJ2-3; d_call: NA; cdr3_aa: CASSERRVTDTQYF; cdr3_nt: TGTGCCAGCAGTGAAAGGAGGGTCACAGATACGCAGTATTTT
v_call: TRBV6-2/TRBV6-3; clone_size: few; j_call: TRBJ2-7; d_call: NA; cdr3_aa: CASSLLSGQYVEQYF; cdr3_nt: TGTGCCAGCAGTCTTCTTAGCGGACAGTACGTCGAGCAGTACTTC
v_call: TRBV20-1; clone_size: NA; j_call: TRBJ1-4; d_call: NA; cdr3_aa: CSASRAEKLFF; cdr3_nt: TGCAGTGCTAGTCGCGCTGAAAAACTGTTTTTT
v_call: TRBV20-1; clone_size: many; j_call: TRBJ2-5; d_call: NA; cdr3_aa: CSARDQTRVIQETQYF; cdr3_nt: TGCAGTGCTAGAGATCAGACTCGGGTTATCCAAGAGACCCAGTACTTC
v_call: TRBV6-5; clone_size: once; j_call: TRBJ1-1; d_call: NA; cdr3_aa: CASSYGPSENTEAFF; cdr3_nt: TGTGCCAGCAGTTACGGTCCGAGTGAGAACACTGAAGCTTTCTTT
v_call: TRBV6-1; clone_size: NA; j_call: TRBJ1-5; d_call: NA; cdr3_aa: CASSGQGPNQPQHF; cdr3_nt: TGTGCCAGCAGTGGCCAGGGCCCGAATCAGCCCCAGCATTTT
v_call: TRBV6-2/TRBV6-3; clone_size: NA; j_call: TRBJ2-5; d_call: TRBD2; cdr3_aa: CASSTGLAGVWETQYF; cdr3_nt: TGTGCCAGCAGTACCGGACTAGCGGGGGTATGGGAGACCCAGTACTTC
v_call: TRBV11-1; clone_size: many; j_call: TRBJ2-5; d_call: NA; cdr3_aa: CASSSTPAGPMGETQYF; cdr3_nt: TGTGCCAGCAGCTCGACCCCTGCGGGGCCGATGGGAGAGACCCAGTACTTC
v_call: TRBV7-9; clone_size: NA; j_call: TRBJ1-2; d_call: TRBD1; cdr3_aa: CASSSNRGIHTF; cdr3_nt: TGTGCCAGCAGCTCCAACAGGGGAATCCACACCTTC
v_call: TRBV5-1; clone_size: few; j_call: TRBJ2-2; d_call: TRBD2; cdr3_aa: CASSLEGLAFAGELFF; cdr3_nt: TGCGCCAGCAGCTTGGAGGGACTAGCATTCGCCGGGGAGCTGTTTTTT
v_call: TRBV7-9; clone_size: many; j_call: TRBJ2-7; d_call: NA; cdr3_aa: CASSPGGPGDSYEQYF; cdr3_nt: TGTGCCAGCAGCCCTGGGGGACCGGGGGACTCCTACGAGCAGTACTTC
v_call: TRBV29-1; clone_size: NA; j_call: TRBJ1-5; d_call: TRBD1; cdr3_aa: CSVRQGSSNQPQHF; cdr3_nt: TGCAGCGTGAGACAGGGCAGTAGCAATCAGCCCCAGCATTTT
v_call: TRBV7-9; clone_size: NA; j_call: TRBJ1-4; d_call: TRBD1; cdr3_aa: CASSLGDREGEKLFF; cdr3_nt: TGTGCCAGCAGCTTAGGGGACAGGGAAGGAGAAAAGCTGTTTTTT
v_call: TRBV18; clone_size: few; j_call: TRBJ2-1; d_call: NA; cdr3_aa: CASSPLGALSSYNEQFF; cdr3_nt: TGTGCCAGCTCACCACTTGGGGCACTTAGCTCCTACAATGAGCAGTTCTTC
v_call: TRBV5-6; clone_size: many; j_call: TRBJ2-1; d_call: TRBD1; cdr3_aa: CASSFRTGGFDEQFF; cdr3_nt: TGTGCCAGCAGCTTCAGGACAGGGGGCTTCGATGAGCAGTTCTTC
v_call: TRBV6-2/TRBV6-3; clone_size: few; j_call: TRBJ1-1; d_call: NA; cdr3_aa: CASSYSADNTEAFF; cdr3_nt: TGTGCCAGCAGTTACTCGGCGGATAACACTGAAGCTTTCTTT
v_call: TRBV18; clone_size: few; j_call: TRBJ2-1; d_call: TRBD1; cdr3_aa: CASSPAGGWVNEQFF; cdr3_nt: TGTGCCAGCTCACCAGCAGGGGGCTGGGTCAATGAGCAGTTCTTC
v_call: TRBV7-8; clone_size: many; j_call: TRBJ2-4; d_call: NA; cdr3_aa: CASSLDPVSIQYF; cdr3_nt: TGTGCCAGCAGCTTAGACCCCGTATCCATTCAGTACTTC
v_call: TRBV10-3; clone_size: many; j_call: TRBJ2-7; d_call: TRBD1; cdr3_aa: CAISQDRVEQYF; cdr3_nt: TGTGCCATCAGCCAGGACAGGGTCGAGCAGTACTTC
v_call: TRBV27; clone_size: many; j_call: TRBJ2-3; d_call: TRBD1; cdr3_aa: CASSPRGTVVADTQYF; cdr3_nt: TGTGCCAGCAGTCCGAGAGGGACAGTTGTCGCAGATACGCAGTATTTT
v_call: TRBV20-1; clone_size: few; j_call: TRBJ2-3; d_call: TRBD2; cdr3_aa: CGARDFSGGQSDTQYF; cdr3_nt: TGCGGTGCTAGAGATTTCAGCGGGGGGCAATCAGATACGCAGTATTTT
v_call: TRBV14; clone_size: NA; j_call: TRBJ1-2; d_call: NA; cdr3_aa: CASSPRIYGYTF; cdr3_nt: TGTGCCAGCAGCCCACGGATCTATGGCTACACCTTC
v_call: TRBV6-2/TRBV6-3; clone_size: many; j_call: TRBJ2-5; d_call: NA; cdr3_aa: CASSPTRGGETQYF; cdr3_nt: TGTGCCAGCAGCCCGACCCGAGGGGGGGAGACCCAGTACTTC
v_call: TRBV7-2; clone_size: NA; j_call: TRBJ2-7; d_call: TRBD1; cdr3_aa: CASSVDRTPSYEQYF; cdr3_nt: TGTGCCAGCAGCGTGGACAGGACTCCTTCCTACGAGCAGTACTTC
v_call: TRBV4-3; clone_size: many; j_call: TRBJ1-5; d_call: NA; cdr3_aa: CASSQDRGEGNQPQHF; cdr3_nt: TGCGCCAGCAGCCAAGATCGAGGGGAGGGCAATCAGCCCCAGCATTTT
v_call: TRBV29-1; clone_size: many; j_call: TRBJ2-7; d_call: NA; cdr3_aa: CSANDGTYEQYF; cdr3_nt: TGCAGCGCCAACGACGGCACCTACGAGCAGTACTTC
v_call: TRBV4-2; clone_size: NA; j_call: TRBJ2-1; d_call: NA; cdr3_aa: CASSQERGGSYNEQFF; cdr3_nt: TGTGCCAGCAGCCAAGAGAGGGGGGGCTCCTACAATGAGCAGTTCTTC
v_call: TRBV5-5; clone_size: few; j_call: TRBJ1-1; d_call: NA; cdr3_aa: CASSFYGLGNTEAFF; cdr3_nt: TGTGCCAGCAGCTTTTACGGATTGGGGAACACTGAAGCTTTCTTT
v_call: TRBV20-1; clone_size: many; j_call: TRBJ2-1; d_call: TRBD2; cdr3_aa: CSAPSGGAWGGEQFF; cdr3_nt: TGCAGTGCCCCTAGCGGGGGGGCTTGGGGTGGTGAGCAGTTCTTC
v_call: TRBV7-9; clone_size: few; j_call: TRBJ1-2; d_call: NA; cdr3_aa: CASSKRPGPGDGDYGYTF; cdr3_nt: TGTGCCAGCAGTAAAAGGCCGGGACCAGGGGACGGGGACTATGGCTACACCTTC
v_call: TRBV18; clone_size: NA; j_call: TRBJ2-7; d_call: TRBD2; cdr3_aa: CASSRLAGGPDYEQYF; cdr3_nt: TGTGCCAGCTCAAGACTAGCGGGGGGGCCGGACTACGAGCAGTACTTC
v_call: TRBV7-6; clone_size: many; j_call: TRBJ2-7; d_call: TRBD1; cdr3_aa: CASSPVAGDRVGEQYF; cdr3_nt: TGTGCCAGCAGCCCTGTGGCCGGGGACAGGGTTGGCGAGCAGTACTTC
v_call: TRBV6-9; clone_size: few; j_call: TRBJ2-1; d_call: NA; cdr3_aa: CASSYCGEIYNEQFF; cdr3_nt: TGTGCCAGCAGTTACTGTGGCGAAATATACAATGAGCAGTTCTTC
v_call: TRBV4-3; clone_size: NA; j_call: TRBJ2-3; d_call: NA; cdr3_aa: CASSQGLVPDTQYF; cdr3_nt: TGCGCCAGCAGCCAAGGACTAGTTCCAGATACGCAGTATTTT
v_call: TRBV21-1; clone_size: few; j_call: TRBJ2-5; d_call: NA; cdr3_aa: CASSNYKETQYF; cdr3_nt: TGTGCCAGCAGCAACTACAAAGAGACCCAGTACTTC
v_call: TRBV10-3; clone_size: few; j_call: TRBJ1-2; d_call: NA; cdr3_aa: CAAGQAYGYTF; cdr3_nt: TGTGCCGCCGGGCAGGCCTATGGCTACACCTTC
v_call: TRBV29-1; clone_size: many; j_call: TRBJ2-1; d_call: TRBD2; cdr3_aa: CSVGGGGAYNEQFF; cdr3_nt: TGCAGCGTTGGCGGCGGGGGAGCCTACAATGAGCAGTTCTTC
v_call: TRBV20-1; clone_size: few; j_call: TRBJ2-1; d_call: TRBD1; cdr3_aa: CSARARGQYNEQFF; cdr3_nt: TGCAGTGCTAGAGCAAGGGGGCAATACAATGAGCAGTTCTTC
v_call: TRBV7-8; clone_size: NA; j_call: TRBJ2-1; d_call: NA; cdr3_aa: CASSGSRAPLAGEQFF; cdr3_nt: TGTGCCAGCAGCGGCTCCCGGGCCCCCCTAGCCGGTGAGCAGTTCTTC